The 21 T cell receptor beta chains listed next were all sequenced from one sample in a study of cytomegalovirus exposure and HLA in healthy donors. The primer mix had 60 Vbeta and 13 Jbeta primers. Data came from immunoSEQ multiplex PCR; TCRdb stores just in-frame clones and leaves some out. The data hold about 170,000 clones, with roughly 83% observed a single time. The sequencing sample was made of PBMCs. Receptors originate from a boy between 2 and 10 years old in good health and CMV-seronegative.

The chain employs TRBV15 and TRBJ2-1, with D possibly being TRBD2 (5 bases). Deletions cut 3 bases from V and 12 bases from J, with 12 bases between. The CDR3 is made up of 12 amino acids. From germline, CDR1 is LNHNV and CDR2 YYDKDF (reference sequence). In DNA, the CDR3 is TGTGCCACCAGCAGGATACTAGTAGGGCAGTTCTTC. It is translated as CATSRILVGQFF.

This clone occurred a few times. The chain employs TRBV7-2 and TRBJ2-3; the D gene is possibly TRBD2 (5 bases). The V gene's germline CDR1 is SGHTA and CDR2 FQGNSA. This CDR3 spans 17 amino acids. V was cut by 5 bases and J by 9 bases, with 27 bases left in between. The CDR3 region has the DNA TGTGCCAGCAGCCCGGTTGATACGTTTACACTCCCGGGAACGCAGTATTTT. Translation: CASSPVDTFTLPGTQYF.

This clone has a handful of counts. The chain couples TRBV5-1 to TRBJ2-5, with D perhaps matching TRBD2 (6 bases). Germline values: CDR1 SGHRS, CDR2 YFSETQ. This CDR3 has 15 residues. V was shortened by 0 bases and J by 1 base, with 10 bases between the two germline ends. CDR3 nucleotide sequence: TGCGCCAGCAGCTTGGTGGCGGGAAGCCAAGAGACCCAGTACTTC. Protein: CASSLVAGSQETQYF.

The chain couples TRBV11-2 to TRBJ2-1, with 9 bases matching TRBD2. Germline CDR1 SGHAT, CDR2 FQNNGV. This CDR3 contains 17 residues. V shed 0 bases, J shed 4 bases, and the junction held 7 bases outside the gene matches. The CDR3 DNA sequence: TGTGCCAGCAGCTTAGATCAGGCGGGGGGGCCGTACAATGAGCAGTTCTTC. Translating gives CASSLDQAGGPYNEQFF.

This clone was found a few times. The rearrangement uses TRBV30 and TRBJ2-2, with 10 nucleotides matching TRBD2. The CDR3 length is 14 residues. The ends lost 3 bases at V and 7 bases at J; junction bases unmatched: 5. From germline, CDR1 is GTSNPN and CDR2 SVGIG (reference sequence). CDR3 loop: CAWRLAGQIGELFF. The CDR3 DNA is TGTGCCTGGAGACTAGCGGGACAGATCGGGGAGCTGTTTTTT.

The chain joins TRBV7-8 to TRBJ2-1; 7 nucleotides match TRBD2. The CDR3 runs to 13 residues. V trimming: 0 bases; J trimming: 7 bases; junction bases outside the gene matches: 0. CDR1 and CDR2 (germline): SGHVS, FQNEAQ. The CDR3 reads CASSLARGNEQFF. The CDR3 nucleotides read TGTGCCAGCAGCTTAGCGCGGGGGAATGAGCAGTTCTTC. Drawing the rest from reference TRBV7-8 and TRBJ2-1, the complete variable domain is GAGVSQSPRYKVAKRGQDVALRCDPISGHVSLFWYQQALGQGPEFLTYFQNEAQLDKSGLPSDRFFAERPEGSVSTLKIQRTQQEDSAVYLCASSLARGNEQFFGPGTRLTVL.

The table lists this clone with a few counts. The rearrangement joins TRBV9 to TRBJ2-3; 8 nucleotides agree with TRBD1. V was clipped by 7 bases and J by 0 bases; unmatched bases: 4. There are 14 residues in the CDR3. Germline V gene sequence: CDR1 SGDLS, CDR2 YYNGEE. The CDR3 spells CASAGGYSTDTQYF. CDR3 bases: TGTGCCAGCGCAGGGGGCTATAGCACAGATACGCAGTATTTT.

This clone came up a few times. The chain employs TRBV7-9 and TRBJ1-4; TRBD1 matches at 10 bases. In germline, CDR1 is SEHNR, CDR2 FQNEAQ (reference sequence). This CDR3 is built from 15 residues. With V trimmed by 5 bases and J by 4 bases, 4 bases remained unmatched. CDR3 nucleotides: TGTGCCAGCAGCGGGGACAGGGGATTTAATGAAAAACTGTTTTTT. Its protein product is CASSGDRGFNEKLFF.

This rearrangement joins TRBV7-2 to TRBJ1-2; TRBD1 matches 10 bases. Germline lookup yields CDR1 SGHTA and CDR2 FQGNSA. The CDR3 contains 16 residues. V lost 1 base, J lost 2 bases, and 4 bases stayed unmatched. CDR3 in amino acids: CASSLGPGQGNYGYTF. The CDR3 coding sequence is TGTGCCAGCAGCTTAGGTCCGGGACAGGGGAACTATGGCTACACCTTC.

CDR3 protein: CASSLAPGLAGGTEQFF. The CDR3 nucleotides read TGTGCCAGCAGCTTAGCCCCTGGACTAGCGGGAGGGACTGAGCAGTTCTTC. The chain is built from TRBV7-8 and TRBJ2-1; the match to TRBD2 covers 15 bases. Per germline, CDR1 SGHVS and CDR2 FQNEAQ. The CDR3 sequence is 17 residues long. With 0 bases clipped from V and 9 bases from J, the junction kept 6 bases outside the gene matches.

This chain links TRBV7-2 with TRBJ2-2, with D possibly TRBD1 on 7 matching bases. Germline CDR1 SGHTA, CDR2 FQGNSA. Trimming took 2 bases from V and 3 from J, leaving 13 bases between them. The CDR3 has 16 residues. The CDR3 loop is CASSLPRGDYTGELFF. The DNA for the CDR3 is TGTGCCAGCAGCTTACCCAGGGGGGACTACACCGGGGAGCTGTTTTTT.

This chain connects TRBV11-2 to TRBJ1-4; TRBD1 matches at 8 bases. This CDR3 comprises 15 residues. V was clipped by 6 bases and J by 3 bases; unmatched bases: 6. CDR1 is SGHAT and CDR2 is FQNNGV in the germline V gene. The CDR3 region has the DNA TGTGCCAGCAGTTCCAGACAGGGGCCTAATGAAAAACTGTTTTTT. It codes for CASSSRQGPNEKLFF.

V usage is TRBV6-5 and J usage is TRBJ1-1; no clear D. Trimming took off 5 bases at V and 4 bases at J, with 14 bases between the two ends. This CDR3 contains 14 residues. The germline gives CDR1 MNHEY, CDR2 SVGAGI. The CDR3 region has the DNA TGTGCCAGCAGTGAAGTGGCCGAAATCACTGAAGCTTTCTTT. Translated, it gives CASSEVAEITEAFF.

The chain uses TRBV29-1 and TRBJ2-2; D is undetermined. The CDR3 is made up of 13 amino acids. Trimming removed 2 bases at V and 1 base at J, with 5 bases between. The germline gives CDR1 SQVTM, CDR2 ANQGSEA. The CDR3 spells CSVETKNTGELFF. The CDR3 nucleotides read TGCAGCGTTGAAACTAAGAACACCGGGGAGCTGTTTTTT.

The chain links TRBV6-5 to TRBJ1-5; D uncertain. Germline CDR1 and CDR2: MNHEY and SVGAGI. V lost 7 bases to trimming and J lost 7 bases, with 20 bases between them. This CDR3 is 15 amino acids long. The CDR3, as DNA: TGTGCCAGCAAGGCCCCCGGTGCGGTTGGACAGCCCCAGCATTTT. Its protein product is CASKAPGAVGQPQHF.

The chain carries TRBV15 and TRBJ2-3; TRBD2 matches 12 bases. The V and J ends lost 5 bases and 5 bases, in that order; junction bases with no gene match: 5. The CDR3 is made up of 15 amino acids. Germline-derived CDR1 and CDR2 are LNHNV and YYDKDF (reference sequence). The CDR3 bases are TGTGCCACCAGCCGACTAGCGGGAGAGATAGATACGCAGTATTTT. Its translation is CATSRLAGEIDTQYF. Complete variable domain (other parts from reference TRBV15 and TRBJ2-3): DAMVIQNPRYQVTQFGKPVTLSCSQTLNHNVMYWYQQKSSQAPKLLFHYYDKDFNNEADTPDNFQSRRPNTSFCFLDIRSPGLGDTAMYLCATSRLAGEIDTQYFGPGTRLTVL.

This clone was seen only once. The J gene is TRBJ2-7, the V gene TRBV6-1; TRBD2 matches 7 bases. The CDR3 is made up of 14 amino acids. The germline V gene has CDR1 MNHNS and CDR2 SASEGT. V shed 6 bases, J shed 2 bases, and the junction held 7 bases outside the gene matches. DNA of the CDR3: TGTGCCAGCAGCCTCACTAGCGCGGCCTACGAGCAGTACGTC. The encoded protein is CASSLTSAAYEQYV.

The genes are TRBV18 and TRBJ2-7; D gene ambiguous. The CDR3 consists of 12 residues. Germline assignment: CDR1 KGHSH and CDR2 LQKENI. V was cut by 2 bases and J by 4 bases, with 6 bases left in between. CDR3 sequence (DNA): TGTGCCAGCTCACCAGATCAGTACGAGCAGTACTTC. This gives the protein CASSPDQYEQYF.

The chain recombines TRBV7-8 with TRBJ2-3; TRBD2 aligns across 13 bases. The germline V gene has CDR1 SGHVS and CDR2 FQNEAQ. CDR3 length: 17 residues. Losses at the gene ends were 5 bases for V and 7 bases for J; bases not matched to a gene: 12. The CDR3: CASSAYTLAGGPYTQYF. CDR3 sequence (DNA): TGTGCCAGCAGCGCGTACACACTAGCGGGAGGGCCATATACGCAGTATTTT.

This chain joins TRBV29-1 and TRBJ1-2; D not certain. CDR1 is SQVTM and CDR2 is ANQGSEA in the germline V gene. The CDR3 contains 11 residues. V was cut by 5 bases and J by 3 bases, with 7 bases left in between. The CDR3 here is CSVTAHYGYTF. CDR3 DNA: TGCAGCGTTACTGCTCACTATGGCTACACCTTC.

The gene calls are TRBV29-1 and TRBJ2-7; no definite D call. Trimming cost V 0 bases and J 4 bases, with 19 bases left between them. The CDR3 consists of 16 residues. Germline V gene lookup returns CDR1 SQVTM and CDR2 ANQGSEA. CDR3 sequence reads: CSVEDVTGEGDYEQYF. The CDR3 region has the DNA TGCAGCGTTGAAGATGTGACTGGAGAAGGCGATTACGAGCAGTACTTC.